This T cell receptor (beta chain) was sequenced in a study of type 1 and type 2 diabetes patients. Looking at the study overall: Participants included type 1 and type 2 diabetes patients plus nondiabetic controls.

Germline V gene sequence: CDR1 DFQATT, CDR2 SNEGSKA (reference sequence). After removal of 5 bases from V and 5 bases from J, the junction contained 15 bases not matched to a gene. The CDR3 is made up of 17 amino acids. The PCR template was genomic DNA. The TCR beta CDR3 region was amplified using 30 forward and 13 reverse primers. MiXCR, applied by TCRdb to the multiplex PCR reads, yields one record per CDR3 protein. In the table there are some 250,000 distinct CDR3 sequences, roughly 50% of which are singletons. The V call is TRBV20-1, the J call TRBJ1-6, with 7 bases lining up with TRBD1. The source is a young man with type 2 diabetes. What was sequenced was peripheral blood mononuclear cells (PBMCs). CDR3 sequence reads: CSAGARQGTDDNSPLHF. For the CDR3, the DNA is TGCAGTGCTGGGGCCAGACAGGGTACCGACGATAATTCACCCCTCCACTTT.